These T cell receptor beta chains were read from a single sample in a study of blood T cell repertoires in COVID-19. Only in-frame clones appear in the TCRdb table, and some are missing; sequencing was by immunoSEQ multiplex PCR. This sample has 150,000 to 200,000 clones, with around 80% found just once. The sequencing sample was made of peripheral blood. Receptors originate from an elderly woman with acute or convalescent COVID-19. Each CDR3 is given with its conserved first and last residue. D genes are given only for firm matches. Some rows mark clone size as missing; the rest say once, few, many or name a class of expanded clone.

J gene	V gene	clone size	D gene	CDR3 protein	CDR3 DNA
TRBJ2-2	TRBV7-2	-	-	CASSLAGGGELFF	TGTGCCAGCAGCTTAGCAGGGGGCGGGGAGCTGTTTTTT
TRBJ2-7	TRBV15	-	TRBD1	CATSRDRPHEQYF	TGTGCCACCAGCAGGGACAGGCCTCACGAGCAGTACTTC
TRBJ1-4	TRBV9	-	TRBD1	CASSGGKGANEKLFF	TGTGCCAGCAGCGGCGGGAAGGGGGCAAATGAAAAACTGTTTTTT
TRBJ2-6	TRBV27	-	-	CASSVTVSGANVLTF	TGTGCCAGCAGTGTGACAGTCTCTGGGGCCAACGTCCTAACTTTC
TRBJ2-7	TRBV6-2/TRBV6-3	once	-	CASSRLPRDRSYEQYF	TGTGCCAGCAGCCGACTACCGCGGGATCGCTCCTACGAGCAGTACTTC
TRBJ1-4	TRBV4-1	-	-	CASSPYWDTREKLFF	TGCGCCAGCAGCCCGTACTGGGACACGCGTGAAAAACTGTTTTTT
TRBJ2-1	TRBV29-1	few	-	CSVDGESVNNEQFF	TGCAGCGTCGACGGGGAGTCAGTGAACAATGAGCAGTTCTTC
TRBJ2-5	TRBV5-4	-	TRBD2	CASSGRGLAEQETQYF	TGTGCCAGCAGCGGGCGAGGACTAGCGGAACAAGAGACCCAGTACTTC
TRBJ2-1	TRBV4-3	few	-	CASSQDPGSSSYNEQFF	TGCGCCAGCAGCCAAGACCCAGGCTCAAGCTCCTACAATGAGCAGTTCTTC
TRBJ1-2	TRBV6-1	-	-	CASRDGWNYGYTF	TGTGCCAGCCGTGACGGGTGGAACTATGGCTACACCTTC
TRBJ2-7	TRBV6-5	-	TRBD1	CASRRQGAYEQYF	TGTGCCAGCCGGAGACAGGGGGCCTACGAGCAGTACTTC
TRBJ2-7	TRBV23-1	-	TRBD1	CASSSPGGQGGSYEQYF	TGCGCCAGCAGTTCCCCAGGGGGACAGGGAGGCTCCTACGAGCAGTACTTC
TRBJ2-7	TRBV6-5	-	TRBD2	CASSKLAGALYEQYF	TGTGCCAGCAGCAAACTAGCGGGGGCACTCTACGAGCAGTACTTC
TRBJ1-1	TRBV24-1	-	-	CATSDPFRQGSTEAFF	TGTGCCACCAGTGACCCCTTTCGCCAGGGGAGCACTGAAGCTTTCTTT
TRBJ1-4	TRBV9	-	-	CASSVGGRLSEKLFF	TGTGCCAGCAGCGTAGGGGGGAGGCTCAGTGAAAAACTGTTTTTT
TRBJ2-7	TRBV7-2	-	TRBD1	CASSLDRGTYEQYF	TGTGCCAGCAGCTTAGACAGGGGAACCTACGAGCAGTACTTC
TRBJ1-6	TRBV7-9	once	TRBD1	CASSPDRVRSPLHF	TGTGCCAGCAGCCCAGACAGGGTCCGCTCACCCCTCCACTTT
TRBJ1-5	TRBV27	-	-	CASSPDTISNQPQHF	TGTGCCAGCAGTCCGGACACCATTAGCAATCAGCCCCAGCATTTT
TRBJ2-5	TRBV5-1	-	-	CASSPGANRQETQYF	TGCGCCAGCAGCCCTGGCGCTAACAGACAAGAGACCCAGTACTTC
TRBJ2-7	TRBV28	many	-	CASSLNANDYEQYF	TGTGCCAGCAGTTTAAATGCGAATGATTACGAGCAGTACTTC
TRBJ2-1	TRBV7-9	-	TRBD1	CASTLSRTGGHEQFF	TGTGCCAGCACCCTCTCGAGGACAGGGGGACATGAGCAGTTCTTC
TRBJ2-5	TRBV29-1	-	TRBD1	CSVAGGKGETQYF	TGCAGCGTTGCAGGGGGAAAGGGTGAGACCCAGTACTTC
TRBJ2-7	TRBV11-2	-	-	CASSVREGVYYEQYF	TGTGCCAGCAGCGTAAGGGAGGGGGTCTACTACGAGCAGTACTTC
TRBJ1-2	TRBV11-2	-	-	CASSLDSGGRGYTF	TGTGCCAGCAGCTTAGATAGTGGGGGCCGGGGCTACACCTTC
TRBJ2-1	TRBV12-3/TRBV12-4	-	-	CASRNNLNNEQFF	TGTGCCAGCAGAAACAACCTGAACAATGAGCAGTTCTTC
TRBJ2-5	TRBV2	-	-	CASSERRGREETQYF	TGTGCCAGCAGTGAACGGAGGGGACGGGAGGAGACCCAGTACTTC
TRBJ1-2	TRBV6-1	once	-	CASSEGPGIYGYTF	TGTGCCAGCAGCGAAGGCCCAGGCATCTATGGCTACACCTTC
TRBJ2-3	TRBV5-8	-	TRBD2	CASSVERGSRTDTQYF	TGTGCCAGCAGCGTTGAGCGGGGGTCGCGAACAGATACGCAGTATTTT
TRBJ2-2	TRBV20-1	-	-	CSASPTGVGAGELFF	TGCAGTGCTAGTCCCACCGGGGTCGGGGCCGGGGAGCTGTTTTTT
TRBJ2-5	TRBV10-3	-	TRBD1	CAISERTGTQETQYF	TGTGCCATCAGTGAGAGGACAGGGACCCAAGAGACCCAGTACTTC
TRBJ2-1	TRBV4-1	-	-	CASRMRETYNEQFF	TGCGCCAGCAGAATGCGGGAAACCTACAATGAGCAGTTCTTC
TRBJ1-1	TRBV7-3	-	-	CASSRQGLSMNTEAFF	TGTGCCAGCAGCCGCCAGGGCCTGTCGATGAACACTGAAGCTTTCTTT
TRBJ1-1	TRBV2	once	-	CASSGLAGSEAFF	TGTGCCAGCAGTGGCCTGGCAGGGTCTGAAGCTTTCTTT
TRBJ1-5	TRBV27	-	-	CASSGGNQPQHF	TGTGCCAGCAGTGGGGGGAATCAGCCCCAGCATTTT
TRBJ1-1	TRBV5-1	few	-	CASSLVPGPDTEAFF	TGCGCCAGCAGCTTGGTTCCAGGCCCTGACACTGAAGCTTTCTTT
TRBJ2-4	TRBV7-2	-	-	CASSYQAAKNIQYF	TGTGCCAGCAGCTATCAGGCAGCCAAAAACATTCAGTACTTC
TRBJ2-1	TRBV3-1/TRBV3-2	-	TRBD2	CASSQEVAGFMDEQFF	TGTGCCAGCAGCCAAGAAGTAGCGGGTTTCATGGATGAGCAGTTCTTC
TRBJ1-4	TRBV28	-	TRBD1	CASSLPPRDRTNEKLFF	TGTGCCAGCAGTTTACCTCCCCGGGACAGGACTAATGAAAAACTGTTTTTT
TRBJ2-5	TRBV5-1	-	-	CASSLGAAGQETQYF	TGCGCCAGCAGCTTGGGGGCGGCGGGACAAGAGACCCAGTACTTC
TRBJ1-6	TRBV19	-	-	CASSQGSGVDSPLHF	TGTGCCAGTAGTCAGGGCTCAGGGGTGGATTCACCCCTCCACTTT
TRBJ2-3	TRBV6-2/TRBV6-3	-	TRBD2	CASSYPGTSGEYTDTQYF	TGTGCCAGCAGTTACCCCGGGACTAGCGGGGAGTACACAGATACGCAGTATTTT
TRBJ1-4	TRBV7-8	once	TRBD1	CASSDPRQGGLGNEKLFF	TGTGCCAGCAGCGATCCGCGACAGGGGGGGTTAGGTAATGAAAAACTGTTTTTT
TRBJ2-5	TRBV7-7	-	-	CASSPQGPETQYF	TGTGCTAGCAGTCCTCAGGGTCCGGAGACCCAGTACTTC